This T cell receptor (beta chain) derives from a study of CD8+ T cells in alopecia areata. Findings and limits, study-wide: Scalp repertoires also include resident alphabeta T cells from normal skin. There were many expanded lesional clones persisting in scalp and blood during tofacitinib. Clonality was higher in lesional than normal scalp, especially in alopecia totalis/universalis. Sharing of TCRs across patients appeared less clear than in mice, possibly for HLA-related reasons.

Details on this clone: Antigen: not known.

As to treatment: oral pan-JAK inhibitor, 5-10 mg twice daily. As the sequencing template, cDNA was produced by extracting RNA and reverse transcribing it. Data came from immunoSEQ multiplex PCR; TCRdb stores just in-frame clones and leaves some out. The sample shows 150,000 to 200,000 clones, 60% of them seen only once. The V and J ends lost 2 bases and 8 bases respectively, with 13 bases between them. This CDR3 contains 14 residues. Germline loops: CDR1 SGHVS, CDR2 FQNEAQ. The genes are TRBV7-8 and TRBJ2-1, with TRBD1 as a possible D gene (6 bases). This TCR was sampled from a human donor with alopecia areata. The sequenced sample was CD4+ T cells sorted from blood, obtained at week 24, from a patient treated with tofacitinib. In DNA form, the CDR3 reads TGTGCCAGCAGCTTACGCGAAACAGGGCATGAGCAGTTCTTC. Its translation is CASSLRETGHEQFF.